A single sample is the source of the 17 T cell receptor beta chains below, sequenced in a study of technical replicates of blood from a handful of donors. Some clones are missing from TCRdb's copy, which holds only in-frame ones; the method was immunoSEQ multiplex PCR. Altogether about 85,000 clones are present, 94% being singletons, with the ten largest covering less than 0.3%. Sample: T cells isolated from PBMCs. These receptors came from a human donor in good health.

V gene TRBV7-9 combines with J gene TRBJ2-3; TRBD1 is a possible D gene (5 bases). This CDR3 is built from 14 residues. V lost 2 bases to trimming and J lost 6 bases, with 12 bases between them. CDR1 and CDR2 from the germline V gene are SEHNR and FQNEAQ (reference sequence). CDR3 coding DNA: TGTGCCAGCAGCTTACGGCAGGGTGTGGATACGCAGTATTTT. Residues: CASSLRQGVDTQYF. Using reference TRBV7-9 and TRBJ2-3 for the parts outside the CDR3, the full variable domain is DTGVSQNPRHKITKRGQNVTFRCDPISEHNRLYWYRQTLGQGPEFLTYFQNEAQLEKSRLLSDRFSAERPKGSFSTLEIQRTEQGDSAMYLCASSLRQGVDTQYFGPGTRLTVL.

J is TRBJ2-2 and V is TRBV6-1; 7 nucleotides align to TRBD2. Trimming cost V 6 bases and J 3 bases; bases outside gene matches: 7. Germline-derived CDR1 and CDR2 are MNHNS and SASEGT. This CDR3 has 15 amino acids. The CDR3 DNA follows: TGTGCCAGCAGAGGAATCGGACTAGACACCGGGGAGCTGTTTTTT. This encodes CASRGIGLDTGELFF.

The genes are TRBV29-1 and TRBJ1-1; possibly TRBD1 for D (6 bases). The CDR3 spans 13 residues. Germline values: CDR1 SQVTM, CDR2 ANQGSEA. V was shortened by 4 bases and J by 0 bases, with 9 bases between the two germline ends. The CDR3 loop is CSVGGRLNTEAFF. CDR3 nucleotides: TGCAGCGTTGGGGGGCGCCTGAACACTGAAGCTTTCTTT.

In DNA form, the CDR3 reads TGTGCCAGCAGTCTCCCCTATTCGGGACAGGGTTACAATGAGCAGTTCTTC. Translating gives CASSLPYSGQGYNEQFF. The chain links TRBV28 to TRBJ2-1; 9 nucleotides match TRBD1. The CDR3 is 17 residues long. V gave up 5 bases and J gave up 4 bases; unmatched junction bases: 12. Per germline, CDR1 MDHEN and CDR2 SYDVKM.

The chain employs TRBV6-5 and TRBJ1-1; D is perhaps TRBD1 (5 bases). Trimming pared 4 bases from V and 1 base from J, leaving 13 bases between. The CDR3 runs to 15 residues. CDR1 MNHEY and CDR2 SVGAGI come from the germline V gene. The CDR3 nucleotides are TGTGCCAGCAGTTGGACGGGGGAGTCGAACACTGAAGCTTTCTTT. Translating gives CASSWTGESNTEAFF.

The chain links TRBV18 to TRBJ1-4, with a weak D call TRBD1 (6 bases). V lost 5 bases and J lost 3, with 13 bases in between. This CDR3 is 15 amino acids long. The germline gives CDR1 KGHSH, CDR2 LQKENI. CDR3 in DNA: TGTGCCAGCTCAGCAAACAGGGCCGCTAATGAAAAACTGTTTTTT. Translated: CASSANRAANEKLFF. Together with reference TRBV18 and TRBJ1-4, the CDR3 gives the full variable domain: NAGVMQNPRHLVRRRGQEARLRCSPMKGHSHVYWYRQLPEEGLKFMVYLQKENIIDESGMPKERFSAEFPKEGPSILRIQQVVRGDSAAYFCASSANRAANEKLFFGSGTQLSVL.

The rearrangement uses TRBV5-1 and TRBJ2-1, with TRBD1 matching over 12 bases. CDR3 length: 16 residues. CDR1 is SGHRS, CDR2 YFSETQ, per germline. V shed 2 bases, J shed 8 bases, and the junction held 8 bases outside the gene matches. The CDR3 DNA follows: TGCGCCAGCAGCTTAGACCCGGGACAGGGGGCATATGAGCAGTTCTTC. Protein sequence: CASSLDPGQGAYEQFF.

The chain carries TRBV28 and TRBJ2-2, with D possibly matching TRBD2 (6 bases). Germline CDR1 and CDR2: MDHEN and SYDVKM. The CDR3 length is 17 residues. V lost 4 bases and J lost 6, with 21 bases in between. CDR3: CASSSNALLRDSGELFF. The CDR3 DNA reads TGTGCCAGCAGTTCTAACGCATTGCTCCGGGACTCCGGGGAGCTGTTTTTT. The entire variable domain, with the rest obtained from reference TRBV28 and TRBJ2-2, is as follows: DVKVTQSSRYLVKRTGEKVFLECVQDMDHENMFWYRQDPGLGLRLIYFSYDVKMKEKGDIPEGYSVSREKKERFSLILESASTNQTSMYLCASSSNALLRDSGELFFGEGSRLTVL.

CDR3 protein: CASRLAGGRRGYTF. The DNA for the CDR3 is TGTGCCAGCAGACTAGCGGGGGGGCGCCGAGGCTACACCTTC. The rearrangement uses TRBV5-5 and TRBJ1-2; possibly TRBD1 for D (6 bases). Trimming removed 5 bases from V and 8 bases from J, with 19 bases in between. This CDR3 has 14 residues. Germline values: CDR1 SGHKS, CDR2 YYEKEE (reference sequence).

V gene TRBV11-2 combines with J gene TRBJ2-2; TRBD1 matches at 9 bases. The CDR3 spans 14 residues. Germline values: CDR1 SGHAT, CDR2 FQNNGV. V was clipped by 7 bases and J by 3 bases; unmatched bases: 3. Here the CDR3 DNA reads TGTGCCAGCACACGGACAGGGGACACCGGGGAGCTGTTTTTT. This translates into CASTRTGDTGELFF.

This clone was seen only once. The chain couples TRBV5-1 to TRBJ2-3, with 14 bases fitting TRBD2. Looked up from germline, CDR1 is SGHRS and CDR2 is YFSETQ. The CDR3 has 16 residues. Trimming took 3 bases from V and 6 from J; bases not matched to a gene: 6. CDR3 amino acids: CASSSGTSGGMDTQYF. The CDR3, as DNA: TGCGCCAGCAGCTCCGGGACTAGCGGGGGTATGGATACGCAGTATTTT.

Only one count was recorded for this clone. This chain uses TRBV2 with TRBJ2-1, with 8 bases that match TRBD1. Trimming took 3 bases from V and 6 from J; bases not matched to a gene: 4. Germline CDR1 SNHLY, CDR2 FYNNEI. The CDR3 loop spans 14 amino acids. CDR3 in DNA: TGTGCCAGCAGTGATTCGGGACAGGTCAATGAGCAGTTCTTC. Its protein product is CASSDSGQVNEQFF.

This sequence joins TRBV10-3 and TRBJ2-1; 7 bases align to TRBD2. CDR1 ENHRY and CDR2 SYGVKD come from the germline V gene. V was clipped by 6 bases and J by 0 bases; unmatched bases: 5. This CDR3 is 15 amino acids long. The CDR3 sequence: CAIRGGGSSYNEQFF. CDR3 nucleotide sequence: TGTGCCATCAGGGGTGGCGGGAGCTCCTACAATGAGCAGTTCTTC.

J is TRBJ1-6 and V is TRBV6-1, with D perhaps matching TRBD1 (5 bases). Germline assignment: CDR1 MNHNS and CDR2 SASEGT. The CDR3 runs to 14 residues. V lost 7 bases to trimming and J lost 7 bases, with 14 bases between them. CDR3 sequence reads: CASTAGRMNSPLHF. CDR3 DNA sequence: TGTGCCAGCACCGCAGGGCGTATGAATTCACCCCTCCACTTT.

V gene TRBV28 combines with J gene TRBJ1-3; 11 nucleotides line up with TRBD1. The V gene end was trimmed by 2 bases and the J gene end by 16 bases; junction bases not matched to a gene: 4. Germline CDR1 MDHEN, CDR2 SYDVKM. CDR3 length equals 12 residues. The CDR3 DNA reads as TGTGCCAGCAGTTTAACACGGGACAGGGGGTATTTT. It is translated as CASSLTRDRGYF.

This clone was observed a handful of times. The rearrangement uses TRBV15 and TRBJ1-1; D may be TRBD1 (6 bases). The germline gives CDR1 LNHNV, CDR2 YYDKDF (reference sequence). CDR3 length: 16 residues. V was clipped by 0 bases and J by 0 bases, with 11 bases between them. As DNA, the CDR3 is TGTGCCACCAGCAGAGATAGGGACATTATGAACACTGAAGCTTTCTTT. Translation gives CATSRDRDIMNTEAFF.

V gene TRBV6-5 combines with J gene TRBJ2-7; TRBD1 might be the D (7 bases). The CDR3 is 15 amino acids. The V gene's germline CDR1 is MNHEY and CDR2 SVGAGI. Deletions cut 4 bases from V and 2 bases from J, with 15 bases between. CDR3 bases: TGTGCCAGCAGTTTGGGGGGACAGCCGACCTACGAGCAGTACTTC. The encoded protein is CASSLGGQPTYEQYF.